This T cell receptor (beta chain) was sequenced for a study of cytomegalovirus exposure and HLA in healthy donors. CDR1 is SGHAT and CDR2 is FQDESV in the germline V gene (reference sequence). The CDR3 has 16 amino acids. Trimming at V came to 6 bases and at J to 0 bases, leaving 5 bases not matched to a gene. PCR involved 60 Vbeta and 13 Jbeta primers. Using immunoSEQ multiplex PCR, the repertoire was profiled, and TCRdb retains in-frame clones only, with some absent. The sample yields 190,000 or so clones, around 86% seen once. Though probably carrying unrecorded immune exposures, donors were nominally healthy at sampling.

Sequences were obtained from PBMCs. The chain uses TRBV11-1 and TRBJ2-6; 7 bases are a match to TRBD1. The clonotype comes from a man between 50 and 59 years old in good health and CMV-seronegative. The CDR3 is CASRPGGFSGANVLTF. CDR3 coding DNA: TGTGCCAGCAGACCAGGGGGTTTCTCTGGGGCCAACGTCCTGACTTTC.